The 13 T cell receptor beta chains listed next were all sequenced from one sample in a study of T cell changes during pregnancy in multiple sclerosis. Method: immunoSEQ multiplex PCR; TCRdb's copy keeps in-frame clones and lacks some. The sample holds 90,000 to 100,000 clones; about 90% are singletons and the top ten take approximately 2%. Here the sequenced sample was peripheral blood, taken after pregnancy. These TCRs come from a female donor in good health, enrolled as a control in a pregnancy study.

The chain carries TRBV27 and TRBJ1-1; 8 bases align to TRBD1. This CDR3 is 15 amino acids long. Germline loops: CDR1 MNHEY, CDR2 SMNVEV (reference sequence). V trimming: 2 bases; J trimming: 5 bases; junction bases outside the gene matches: 7. The CDR3 coding sequence is TGTGCCAGCAGTTTAAGGACAGGGCCAAATACTGAAGCTTTCTTT. This sequence encodes CASSLRTGPNTEAFF.

V usage is TRBV28 and J usage is TRBJ2-7; TRBD2 aligns across 8 bases. Trimming took 5 bases from V and 0 from J; bases not matched to a gene: 6. Germline V CDR1 and CDR2: MDHEN, SYDVKM. This CDR3 comprises 15 residues. The CDR3 DNA reads as TGTGCCAGCAGTCCCCTAGCGGGCGACTCCTACGAGCAGTACTTC. It specifies CASSPLAGDSYEQYF. Using reference TRBV28 and TRBJ2-7 for the parts outside the CDR3, the full variable domain is DVKVTQSSRYLVKRTGEKVFLECVQDMDHENMFWYRQDPGLGLRLIYFSYDVKMKEKGDIPEGYSVSREKKERFSLILESASTNQTSMYLCASSPLAGDSYEQYFGPGTRLTVT.

The rearrangement links TRBV6-5 to TRBJ2-2, with 8 bases that match TRBD1. The CDR3 extends over 15 amino acids. With V trimmed by 4 bases and J by 4 bases, 5 bases remained unmatched. Germline loops: CDR1 MNHEY, CDR2 SVGAGI. CDR3 DNA: TGTGCCAGCAGTTCCGGACAGGGACGCACCGGGGAGCTGTTTTTT. It specifies CASSSGQGRTGELFF.

The chain recombines TRBV2 with TRBJ2-2; TRBD1 agrees at 8 bases. CDR1 SNHLY and CDR2 FYNNEI come from the germline V gene. V lost 4 bases to trimming and J lost 0 bases; unmatched junction nucleotides: 4. CDR3 length equals 16 residues. CDR3 loop: CASSGDRGPNTGELFF. In DNA form, the CDR3 reads TGTGCCAGCAGTGGCGACAGGGGCCCGAACACCGGGGAGCTGTTTTTT.

The CDR3 DNA is TGTGCCTTCGGGACAGGGGGTGTATACACCATATATTTT. This encodes CAFGTGGVYTIYF. This chain connects TRBV30 to TRBJ1-3, with 11 bases fitting TRBD1. The ends lost 7 bases at V and 8 bases at J; junction bases unmatched: 7. This CDR3 has 13 residues. Germline loops: CDR1 GTSNPN, CDR2 SVGIG (reference sequence).

The chain links TRBV18 to TRBJ2-7; D gene uncertain. The CDR3 length is 14 residues. Germline loops: CDR1 KGHSH, CDR2 LQKENI. Trimming took 0 bases from V and 0 from J, leaving 6 bases between them. The CDR3 DNA is TGTGCCAGCTCACCACCTTCGAGCTCCTACGAGCAGTACTTC. Its protein product is CASSPPSSSYEQYF.

This clone was found once. The rearrangement links TRBV7-8 to TRBJ2-1; 8 bases align to TRBD1. The V and J ends lost 5 bases and 3 bases, in that order; junction bases with no gene match: 9. CDR3 length: 16 residues. Germline V gene lookup returns CDR1 SGHVS and CDR2 FQNEAQ. The CDR3 protein is CASSPNQGQGYNEQFF. In DNA, the CDR3 is TGTGCCAGCAGCCCTAACCAAGGACAGGGCTACAATGAGCAGTTCTTC.

The rearrangement uses TRBV6-1 and TRBJ2-3; D possibly corresponds to TRBD2 (7 bases). The germline CDR1 and CDR2 sequences are MNHNS and SASEGT. This CDR3 is built from 15 residues. Trimming pared 7 bases from V and 7 bases from J, leaving 21 bases between. The CDR3 protein is CASTEGGAGRNTQYF. DNA of the CDR3: TGTGCCAGCACCGAGGGGGGGGCGGGGAGAAATACGCAGTATTTT.

The chain is built from TRBV28 and TRBJ2-7; 10 bases line up with TRBD1. Looked up from germline, CDR1 is MDHEN and CDR2 is SYDVKM. Trimming cost V 6 bases and J 1 base; bases outside gene matches: 9. The CDR3 has 16 amino acids. CDR3 residues: CASRGAGTGDSYEQYF. CDR3 nucleotide sequence: TGTGCCAGCAGAGGAGCCGGGACAGGGGATTCCTACGAGCAGTACTTC.

This clone was counted between two and nine times. The J gene is TRBJ1-1, the V gene TRBV6-5; possibly TRBD1 for D (6 bases). From germline, CDR1 is MNHEY and CDR2 SVGAGI. This CDR3 has 12 residues. V was clipped by 5 bases and J by 5 bases, with 9 bases between them. This chain's CDR3 is CASSGRGTEAFF. The CDR3 nucleotides are TGTGCCAGCAGTGGCAGGGGTACTGAAGCTTTCTTT.

The J gene is TRBJ2-7, the V gene TRBV19, with 10 nucleotides matching TRBD2. The CDR3 totals 14 residues. Germline lookup yields CDR1 LNHDA and CDR2 SQIVND (reference sequence). J gave up 2 bases and V 5 bases, and 3 bases lay outside the gene matches. DNA of the CDR3: TGTGCCAGTAGTGCTAGCGGGAGAACCTACGAGCAGTACTTC. It translates to CASSASGRTYEQYF.

The chain couples TRBV29-1 to TRBJ2-1; 9 nucleotides match TRBD2. CDR3 size: 12 residues. Trimming at V came to 2 bases and at J to 10 bases, leaving 3 bases not matched to a gene. CDR1 and CDR2 (germline): SQVTM, ANQGSEA. The CDR3 sequence is CSVESSGEEQFF. CDR3 nucleotide sequence: TGCAGCGTTGAATCTAGCGGGGAGGAGCAGTTCTTC.

Concerning this clone: The sample holds other DNA sequences that translate to the same CDR3. The chain has TRBV6-6 and TRBJ2-7; perhaps TRBD1 as D (5 bases). Germline V gene sequence: CDR1 MNHNY, CDR2 SVGAGI (reference sequence). The CDR3 is 10 residues long. V was shortened by 4 bases and J by 7 bases, with 5 bases between the two germline ends. The CDR3 spells CASSSGEQYF. The CDR3 DNA reads TGTGCCAGCAGTTCAGGGGAGCAGTACTTC.